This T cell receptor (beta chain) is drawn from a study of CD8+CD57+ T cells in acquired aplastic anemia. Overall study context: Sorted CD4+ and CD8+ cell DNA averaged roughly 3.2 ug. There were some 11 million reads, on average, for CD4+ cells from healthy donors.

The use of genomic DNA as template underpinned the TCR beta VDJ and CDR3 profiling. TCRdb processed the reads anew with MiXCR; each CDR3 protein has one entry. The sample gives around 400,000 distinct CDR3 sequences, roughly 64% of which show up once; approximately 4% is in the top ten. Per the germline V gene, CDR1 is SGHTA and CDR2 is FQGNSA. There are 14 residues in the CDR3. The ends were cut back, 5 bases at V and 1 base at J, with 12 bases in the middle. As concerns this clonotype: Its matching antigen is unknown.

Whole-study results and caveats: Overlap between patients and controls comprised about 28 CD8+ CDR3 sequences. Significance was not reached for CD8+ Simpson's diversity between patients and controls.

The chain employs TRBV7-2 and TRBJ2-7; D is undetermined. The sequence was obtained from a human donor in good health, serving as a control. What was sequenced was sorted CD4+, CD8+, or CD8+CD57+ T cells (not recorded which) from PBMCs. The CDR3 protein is CASSRESRSYEQYF. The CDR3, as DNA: TGTGCCAGCAGCAGAGAAAGCCGTTCCTACGAGCAGTACTTC.